The entry below gives a single T cell receptor beta chain sequence along with its context. Its antigen specificity is not known. No base quality information exists; no much larger clone differs at one position. TCRbeta CDR3 regions were amplified from genomic DNA by means of the immunoSEQ Assay, a bias-controlled multiplex PCR. The original pipeline was this. Within the assay, amplification of reference gene primers was used to estimate how many nucleated cells each sample contained. To quantify the absolute abundance of each unique TCRbeta CDR3 rearrangement, sequence reads were collapsed and filtered. For each sample, productive Simpson clonality was calculated as the square root of Simpson's diversity index over productive rearrangements. The clones in this table, taken by TCRdb from immuneACCESS, are in-frame only. Not every clone is retained; where verified, under half of the shortfall comes from an unresolved V gene, and the cause of the rest is unknown. Clonal size and the V and J genes are those of that table, whereas D and trimming came from the DNA. The sample table holds roughly 310,000 clones, of which about 91% were seen once. The top ten constitute about 9.9% of the sample.

The data stem from a study of blood T cell repertoires in COVID-19 (TCRdb year 2020). In the study overall: The collaborator samples originated in the United States, Italy and Spain and spanned the acute and convalescent phases of COVID-19. The prospective study material was composed of cDNA or gDNA derived from T cells, B-cell-depleted T cells, or PBMCs. The dataset comprised deeply sampled blood TCRbeta repertoires from subjects exposed to, actively infected with, or recovered from COVID-19. The repertoires were made available in a free public database intended to serve as a resource for research on the immune response to SARS-CoV-2. Samples came from the ongoing ImmuneRACE study (first 160 participants) plus 1,254 subjects from 6 global collaborators. Sample metadata almost always included a de-identified subject ID, COVID-19 status, age in years and sex. Where HLA class I and class II types were available, the types were taken from metadata supplied by the sample provider, not from assay-based typing. General findings and caveats noted by the study authors: The quantity of clinical and demographic metadata differed by source and by participant and was supplied without curation.

Spanning cysteine to phenylalanine, the CDR3 consists of 14 amino acids. The sequence is cut down to CDR3 DNA, 42 bases in frame from base 1. In the germline V gene, CDR1 corresponds to SGDLS and CDR2 to YYNGEE. Deletion took 4 bases off V and 9 bases off J, with a span of 20 bases between the germline ends. Participants in the prospective study were enrolled through a virtual design, were aged roughly 18 to 90 years, and lived in approximately 25 United States geographic areas. Cohort assignment in the prospective study relied on participant-reported clinical history from a screening survey and a study questionnaire. Recovered participants in ImmuneRACE Cohort 3 were defined as having two consecutive negative NP/OP PCR tests, clearance from a healthcare professional, or resolution of symptoms. In the prospective study, mobile phlebotomists collected whole blood, serum and a nasopharyngeal or oropharyngeal swab from each participant. Additional blood draws and questionnaires over a 2-month period could optionally be provided by prospective study participants. Blood samples from the prospective study were shipped frozen or at room temperature prior to DNA extraction.

The TCR was taken from a woman aged 40 to 50 who had recovered from COVID-19. This chain is built from TRBV9 and TRBJ2-7; tentative D gene TRBD1, with 6 bases matching. Sequencing input: PBMCs or T cells enriched from blood (not recorded which). Read as DNA, the sequence is TGTGCCAGCAGCCCCCGACAGGATTCTAGGGGGCAGTACTTC. This gives the protein CASSPRQDSRGQYF.